What follows are 15 T cell receptor beta chains derived from one specimen sequenced in a study of T cell responses to AZD1222 COVID-19 vaccine. Profiled with immunoSEQ multiplex PCR; TCRdb holds only in-frame clones, not every one. The sample has around 130,000 clones, 85% to 90% seen once; the top ten hold approximately 3.3%. Here the sequenced sample was peripheral blood, taken on day 0 of AZD1222 vaccination. Receptor source: an adult in good health.

The chain recombines TRBV28 with TRBJ1-1; D might be TRBD1 (5 bases). Germline assignment: CDR1 MDHEN and CDR2 SYDVKM. V was trimmed by 3 bases and J by 10 bases, leaving 24 bases between them. The CDR3 spans 16 residues. The chain's CDR3 is CASSLVFRGSDSSAFF. In DNA, the CDR3 is TGTGCCAGCAGTTTGGTTTTTCGGGGCTCCGACTCATCAGCTTTCTTT.

V gene TRBV6-5 combines with J gene TRBJ2-2; possibly TRBD1 for D (6 bases). CDR1 is MNHEY, CDR2 SVGAGI, per germline. Trimming cost V 6 bases and J 8 bases, with 13 bases left between them. This CDR3 has 13 amino acids. CDR3 protein: CASRARGSGELFF. The CDR3 nucleotides are TGTGCCAGCAGGGCCAGGGGTTCAGGGGAGCTGTTTTTT.

This rearrangement joins TRBV18 to TRBJ1-1, with TRBD1 identical over 7 bases. CDR1 and CDR2 from the germline V gene are KGHSH and LQKENI. This CDR3 spans 13 amino acids. Unmatched junction bases numbered 2, after V lost 2 bases and J lost 5 bases. CDR3 nucleotide sequence: TGTGCCAGCTCACCAGCAGGGGGGACTGAAGCTTTCTTT. Translated, it gives CASSPAGGTEAFF.

This chain connects TRBV6-5 to TRBJ2-3; unclear D gene. This CDR3 is built from 13 residues. Looked up from germline, CDR1 is MNHEY and CDR2 is SVGAGI. Trimming took 8 bases from V and 0 from J, leaving 9 bases between them. The chain's CDR3 is CASRQPSTDTQYF. CDR3 sequence (DNA): TGTGCCAGCCGGCAGCCTAGCACAGATACGCAGTATTTT.

The CDR3 DNA is TGTGCCACCAGTGATGGGGGAGCCGGGACAGGGTCACAAGCTTTCTTT. This translates into CATSDGGAGTGSQAFF. The chain combines TRBV24-1 with TRBJ1-1; 9 positions agree with TRBD1. The CDR3 totals 16 residues. The V gene's germline CDR1 is KGHDR and CDR2 SFDVKD. Losses at the gene ends were 3 bases for V and 9 bases for J; bases not matched to a gene: 13.

This clone is a singleton in its sample. This chain links TRBV5-1 with TRBJ1-2, with D maybe TRBD1 (5 bases). Trimming shortened V by 0 bases and J by 1 base, and 10 bases separated the two germline ends. Germline CDR1 reads SGHRS; CDR2 reads YFSETQ. The CDR3 is 15 residues long. CDR3 amino acids: CASSLAWGYNYGYTF. The CDR3 bases are TGCGCCAGCAGCTTGGCATGGGGCTATAACTATGGCTACACCTTC. Variable domain in full (rest from reference TRBV5-1 and TRBJ1-2): KAGVTQTPRYLIKTRGQQVTLSCSPISGHRSVSWYQQTPGQGLQFLFEYFSETQRNKGNFPGRFSGRQFSNSRSEMNVSTLELGDSALYLCASSLAWGYNYGYTFGSGTRLTVV.

The V call is TRBV9, the J call TRBJ1-6; D unclear. Deletions cut 2 bases from V and 6 bases from J, with 9 bases between. There are 14 residues in the CDR3. Germline CDR1 SGDLS, CDR2 YYNGEE. CDR3 sequence reads: CASSVSDSNSPLHF. For the CDR3, the DNA is TGTGCCAGCAGCGTCTCAGATTCTAATTCACCCCTCCACTTT.

This clone was recorded only once. V gene TRBV9 combines with J gene TRBJ2-1; D not resolved. This CDR3 has 16 amino acids. Germline CDR1 is SGDLS and CDR2 is YYNGEE. Trimming took off 0 bases at V and 0 bases at J, with 10 bases between the two ends. CDR3 coding DNA: TGTGCCAGCAGCGTAGATGTGGGCAGCTCCTACAATGAGCAGTTCTTC. Translating it yields CASSVDVGSSYNEQFF.

The V and J genes are TRBV6-6 and TRBJ1-1, with D unclear. This CDR3 has 13 residues. CDR1 and CDR2 from the germline V gene are MNHNY and SVGAGI (reference sequence). Trimming shortened V by 6 bases and J by 0 bases, and 8 bases separated the two germline ends. Here the CDR3 reads CASRVSLNTEAFF. The DNA for the CDR3 is TGTGCCAGCAGGGTCTCCCTGAACACTGAAGCTTTCTTT.

The chain employs TRBV5-1 and TRBJ2-7; 7 bases agree with TRBD2. After removal of 7 bases from V and 3 bases from J, the junction contained 13 bases not matched to a gene. CDR3 size: 15 residues. The germline CDR1 and CDR2 sequences are SGHRS and YFSETQ. This chain's CDR3 is CASRYSGSTDYEQYF. In nucleotides, the CDR3 is TGCGCCAGCCGATATAGCGGGTCAACGGACTACGAGCAGTACTTC. Full variable domain (rest looked up from reference TRBV5-1 and TRBJ2-7): KAGVTQTPRYLIKTRGQQVTLSCSPISGHRSVSWYQQTPGQGLQFLFEYFSETQRNKGNFPGRFSGRQFSNSRSEMNVSTLELGDSALYLCASRYSGSTDYEQYFGPGTRLTVT.

The chain is built from TRBV20-1 and TRBJ2-7, with D tentatively TRBD2 (6 bases). CDR3 length equals 14 residues. V lost 3 bases, J lost 3 bases, and 15 bases lay in between. The germline V gene encodes CDR1 DFQATT and CDR2 SNEGSKA (reference sequence). Written as DNA, the CDR3 is TGCAGTGCTAGTAGGTTAGCGGAGGTCTACGAGCAGTACTTC. The encoded protein is CSASRLAEVYEQYF.

This clone was counted between two and nine times. The chain joins TRBV19 to TRBJ1-1; maybe TRBD1 (5 bases). The germline V and J ends were trimmed by 5 bases and 3 bases, with 16 bases remaining between them. The CDR3 is made up of 15 amino acids. Per the germline V gene, CDR1 is LNHDA and CDR2 is SQIVND (reference sequence). CDR3 loop: CASSPKWGGDTEAFF. CDR3 sequence (DNA): TGTGCCAGTAGTCCTAAGTGGGGAGGGGACACTGAAGCTTTCTTT.

Written as DNA, the CDR3 is TGCGCCAGCAGCTTGGAGGGGAGCAGTTCACCCCTCCACTTT. Residues: CASSLEGSSSPLHF. The genes are TRBV5-1 and TRBJ1-6; the D gene is possibly TRBD1 (5 bases). Per the germline V gene, CDR1 is SGHRS and CDR2 is YFSETQ. Trimming shortened V by 0 bases and J by 9 bases, and 10 bases separated the two germline ends. The CDR3 sequence is 14 residues long. Complete variable domain (other parts from reference TRBV5-1 and TRBJ1-6): KAGVTQTPRYLIKTRGQQVTLSCSPISGHRSVSWYQQTPGQGLQFLFEYFSETQRNKGNFPGRFSGRQFSNSRSEMNVSTLELGDSALYLCASSLEGSSSPLHFGNGTRLTVT.

The rearrangement uses TRBV4-3 and TRBJ2-7; the D is unclear. Trimming took 0 bases from V and 10 from J, leaving 13 bases between them. Germline V gene lookup returns CDR1 LGHNA and CDR2 YSLEER. The CDR3 runs 13 residues. The DNA for the CDR3 is TGCGCCAGCAGCCAAGATTTGGGTCAGCTCCAGTACTTC. Residues: CASSQDLGQLQYF.

Of note for this clone: At one of its ends the junction is not consistent with the germline gene, which may arise from a read error. The V and J genes are TRBV6-2 or TRBV6-3 and TRBJ1-1; TRBD1 agrees at 7 bases. CDR3 length equals 14 residues. The V gene's germline CDR1 is MNHEY and CDR2 SVGEGT. The CDR3 reads CATSVGQTNTEAFF. The DNA for the CDR3 is TGTGCCACCAGTGTGGGACAGACAAACACTGAAGCTTTCTTT.